Below, 2 T cell receptor beta chains from the same sample are listed, as sequenced in a study of T-cell reconstitution after alpha-beta-depleted transplantation in children. The library targeted TCRbeta and was prepared with unique molecular identifiers. TCRdb processed the PCR reads anew with MiXCR; each CDR3 protein has one entry. The sample shows roughly 90,000 distinct CDR3 sequences, 9% to 15% of them seen only once. Sequenced material: PBMCs from the stem cell graft donor, taken from the stem cell graft. Receptors were obtained from a human donor who donated a stem cell graft to a child with inherited bone marrow failure.

This clonotype was recorded at least ten times. The chain is built from TRBV29-1 and TRBJ2-1; unclear D gene. CDR3 length: 15 amino acids. Germline values: CDR1 SQVTM, CDR2 ANQGSEA. The V end lost 4 bases, the J end lost 7 bases, and 20 bases lay between the germline ends. This CDR3 reads CSVGGRQPEVNEQFF. CDR3 sequence (DNA): TGCAGCGTTGGAGGCCGGCAGCCAGAGGTGAATGAGCAGTTCTTC.

This clonotype was picked up many times. The CDR3: CASSLGFGGADEQYF. For the CDR3, the DNA is TGTGCCAGCAGCTTAGGATTTGGAGGGGCCGACGAGCAGTACTTC. J is TRBJ2-7 and V is TRBV7-2; TRBD2 is a possible D gene (6 bases). Deletions cut 1 base from V and 5 bases from J, with 15 bases between. Germline lookup yields CDR1 SGHTA and CDR2 FQGNSA. The CDR3 loop spans 15 amino acids.